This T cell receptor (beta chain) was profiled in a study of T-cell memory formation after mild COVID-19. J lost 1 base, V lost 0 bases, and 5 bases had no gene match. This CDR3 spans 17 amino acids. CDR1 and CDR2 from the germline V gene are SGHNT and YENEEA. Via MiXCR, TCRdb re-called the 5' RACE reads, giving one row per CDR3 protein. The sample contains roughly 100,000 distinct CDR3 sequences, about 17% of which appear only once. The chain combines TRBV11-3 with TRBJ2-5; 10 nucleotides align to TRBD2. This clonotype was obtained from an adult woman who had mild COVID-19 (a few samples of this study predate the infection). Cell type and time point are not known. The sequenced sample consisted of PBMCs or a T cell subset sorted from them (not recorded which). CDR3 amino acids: CASSLELSSGSQETQYF. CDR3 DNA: TGTGCCAGCAGCTTAGAGCTTTCTAGCGGGAGCCAAGAGACCCAGTACTTC.